The source of this T cell receptor beta chain is a study of graft-versus-host responses after intestinal transplantation. At the level of the study: Transplant recipients had multivisceral, liver-intestinal, or isolated intestinal grafts. Each patient got anti-thymocyte globulin induction, then tacrolimus and steroids for approximately 3 years.

Regarding the study as a whole: GvH clonotypes were identified within recipient marrow, with a subset emerging first in ileum or blood.

CDR3 size: 13 residues. Per germline, CDR1 SNHLY and CDR2 FYNNEI. V shed 0 bases, J shed 9 bases, and the junction held 2 bases outside the gene matches. Regarding this clone: Antigen: not known.

Profiling relied on immunoSEQ multiplex PCR, and the TCRdb table lists in-frame clones only, not all of them. The sample records around 100,000 clones, roughly nine tenths being singletons. The rearrangement joins TRBV2 to TRBJ2-4, with TRBD1 matching over 7 bases. Sequencing was performed on unstimulated CD4+ T cells sorted from spleen or lymph node cells, taken before transplant. This TCR came from a human donor who was the organ donor for an intestinal transplant. The CDR3 region has the DNA TGTGCCAGCAGTGAAGCTAGGGGGCTCATTCAGTACTTC. It is translated as CASSEARGLIQYF. The full variable domain, its missing parts supplied by reference TRBV2 and TRBJ2-4, is EPEVTQTPSHQVTQMGQEVILRCVPISNHLYFYWYRQILGQKVEFLVSFYNNEISEKSEIFDDQFSVERPDGSNFTLKIRSTKLEDSAMYFCASSEARGLIQYFGAGTRLSVL.